This TCR beta chain is drawn from a study of human T cells and chemical hapten exposure. In the authors' workflow: Sampled TCR counts reached a median of around 100,000 per sample, with values ranging from roughly 20,000 to 750,000. Via MiXCR, TCRdb re-called the RACE reads, giving one row per CDR3 protein. These V and J calls derive from TCRdb rather than the authors' analysis. This sample has roughly 120,000 distinct CDR3 sequences, with about 9% found just once. This clonotype was detected a few times. Time point described: healthy volunteer bleed at 2 weeks. RNA extraction used unfractionated whole blood as the source of total RNA. The J segment lost 2 bases and the V segment lost 4 bases, leaving 5 bases of the junction unmatched. The CDR3 totals 15 residues. Germline V gene sequence: CDR1 SGHRS, CDR2 YFSETQ.

The sequenced material came from whole blood. The V and J genes are TRBV5-1 and TRBJ2-3, with 9 bases matching TRBD2. This TCR came from a male donor in good health. Some clones in this sample may be carry-over from other donors' samples. The CDR3 sequence is CASSLPSGVTDTQYF. The CDR3, as DNA: TGCGCCAGCAGCCTCCCTAGCGGGGTCACAGATACGCAGTATTTT.